This is a list of T cell receptor beta chains from one sample in a study of shared clonotypes between healthy human individuals. Only in-frame clones appear in the TCRdb table, and some are missing; sequencing was by immunoSEQ multiplex PCR. The data show around 2.3 million clones, approximately 94% seen once. The sequencing sample was made of naive CD4+ T cells sorted from blood. The receptor set was obtained from a man between 18 and 29 years old in good health. CDR3s include the opening cysteine and the closing phenylalanine or tryptophan. D genes are given only for firm matches. Where a row states a size, it is once, few, many or the class of an expanded clone; other rows omit it.

j_call,clone_size,d_call,v_call,cdr3_nt,cdr3_aa
TRBJ1-2,.,TRBD1,TRBV19,TGTGCCACTCAGACAGGGAACAACTATGGCTACACCTTC,CATQTGNNYGYTF
TRBJ1-1,once,.,TRBV30,TGTGCCTGGACCGATAGCCCAAACACTGAAGCTTCCTTT,CAWTDSPNTEASF
TRBJ2-7,.,TRBD1,TRBV18,TGTGCCAGCTCACTCGACAGGGGCGAGCAGTACTTC,CASSLDRGEQYF
TRBJ2-3,.,TRBD2,TRBV27,TGTGCCAGCAGTGCCGGACTAGCGGGGTACACAGATACGCAGTATTTT,CASSAGLAGYTDTQYF
TRBJ2-1,.,.,TRBV7-9,TGTGCCAGCAGCGACAACTCCCGGGATTGGTTCTTC,CASSDNSRDWFF
TRBJ1-2,.,.,TRBV7-9,TGTGCCAGCAGCTTAGGGGGCAACTATGGCTACACCTTC,CASSLGGNYGYTF
TRBJ1-1,.,.,TRBV5-4,TGTGCCAGCAGCTTGGCCGGGCTATTGATGAACACTGAAGCTTTCTTT,CASSLAGLLMNTEAFF
TRBJ1-2,.,TRBD1,TRBV19,TGTGCCAGTAGTCCCCGGGGACAGGGGGGACAGTATGGCTACACCTTC,CASSPRGQGGQYGYTF
TRBJ1-5,.,.,TRBV2,TGTGCCAGCAGGGGGAATAGCAATCAGCCCCAGCATTTT,CASRGNSNQPQHF
TRBJ2-1,.,TRBD2,TRBV5-4,TGTGCCAGCAGCTTGGCCCTACTAGCGGGAGGATCCTACAATGAGCAGTTCTTC,CASSLALLAGGSYNEQFF
TRBJ2-5,.,TRBD2,TRBV10-3,TGTGCCATCAGCCCCGGGACTAGCGGGAGGGCCGGGGAGACCCAGTACTTC,CAISPGTSGRAGETQYF
TRBJ2-5,.,.,TRBV5-8,TGTGCCAGCAGCTTCACTGGTCGTGGCGGCCAAGAGACCCAGTACTTC,CASSFTGRGGQETQYF
TRBJ2-7,.,.,TRBV6-5,TGTGCCAGCAGTTATAGGACGGAGGCCTACGAGCAGTACTTC,CASSYRTEAYEQYF
TRBJ1-1,.,.,TRBV5-6,TGTGCCAGCCGCAGGGAGAGGTGGAACACTGAAGCTTTCTTT,CASRRERWNTEAFF
TRBJ1-2,.,.,TRBV6-4,TGTGCCAGCAGCCTCGAGGCACAGGGAGCTAACTATGGCTACACCTTC,CASSLEAQGANYGYTF
TRBJ1-1,.,.,TRBV18,TGTGCCAGCTCACCGGGGAATCAGGGCACTGAAGCTTTCTTT,CASSPGNQGTEAFF
TRBJ1-1,.,.,TRBV5-4,TGTGCCAGCAGCTTGGAAACTCCAGCTGAAGCTTTCTTT,CASSLETPAEAFF
TRBJ1-1,.,TRBD1,TRBV7-2,TGTGCCAGCAGCTCTCAAGGGACAGGGGACACTGAAGCTTTCTTT,CASSSQGTGDTEAFF
TRBJ2-3,.,TRBD1,TRBV6-1,TGTGCCAGCAGTGCTCACTTTGGGACAGGGGCAGATACGCAGTATTTT,CASSAHFGTGADTQYF
TRBJ2-2,.,TRBD1,TRBV5-1,TGCGCCAGCAGCGTGGAGAGGACAGGGAGCACCGGGGAGCTGTTTTTT,CASSVERTGSTGELFF
TRBJ1-4,.,TRBD1,TRBV7-9,TGTGCCAGCAGCTTATCCCCGGGACAGGGCTCCGAAAAACTGTTTTTT,CASSLSPGQGSEKLFF
TRBJ2-7,once,.,TRBV6-5,TGTGCCAGCAGTAACGGACCGAGAACCTACGAGCAGTACTTC,CASSNGPRTYEQYF
TRBJ1-5,.,.,TRBV28,TGTGCCAGCAGCAGGACCAATCAGCCCCAGCATTTT,CASSRTNQPQHF
TRBJ2-3,.,.,TRBV28,TGTGCCAGCAGTTTACTAGTTAGGGGCACAGATACGCAGTATTTT,CASSLLVRGTDTQYF
TRBJ1-2,.,.,TRBV5-4,TGTGCCAGCAGCTTGGATGGAGGGGCGGGTGGCTACACCTTC,CASSLDGGAGGYTF
TRBJ1-2,.,TRBD1,TRBV7-9,TGTGCCAGCAGCCCCCGACAGGGGTACGGCTACACCTTC,CASSPRQGYGYTF
TRBJ2-3,.,.,TRBV6-5,TGTGCCAGCAGTTACGGGCCTTTTAGCACAGATACGCAGTATTTT,CASSYGPFSTDTQYF
TRBJ2-1,.,TRBD2,TRBV6-4,TGTGCCAGCAGTGTACTAGCGGGGAGCCACAATGAGCAGTTCTTC,CASSVLAGSHNEQFF
TRBJ1-5,.,.,TRBV4-1,TGCGCCAGCAGCCAAGACCCCTACAGGGATAGCAATCAGCCCCAGCATTTT,CASSQDPYRDSNQPQHF
TRBJ2-3,.,.,TRBV12-5,TGTGCTAGTGGTTTGGTAACAGGGACTCCCCGGATTAATACGCAGTATTTT,CASGLVTGTPRINTQYF
TRBJ2-3,.,TRBD1,TRBV5-7,TGTGCCAGCAGCTTGGGACAGGGAGGCACAGATACGCAGTATTTT,CASSLGQGGTDTQYF
TRBJ2-2,.,.,TRBV7-9,TGTGCCAGCAGCTTAAGCACCGGGGAGCTGTTTTTT,CASSLSTGELFF
TRBJ1-5,.,TRBD1,TRBV19,TGTGCCAGTAGGGGGACAGGGAGGTCTCAGCCCCAGCATTTT,CASRGTGRSQPQHF
TRBJ1-1,.,.,TRBV10-3,TGTGCCATCAGTGAACAGTCCTTGGGGGACACTGAAGCTTTCTTT,CAISEQSLGDTEAFF
TRBJ2-7,.,TRBD1,TRBV2,TGTGCCAGCAGTGGGACAGGGAACGAGCAGTACTTC,CASSGTGNEQYF
TRBJ1-6,.,.,TRBV30,TGTGCTCACACACCGGGGACAAATTCACCCCTCCACTTT,CAHTPGTNSPLHF
TRBJ2-7,once,TRBD1,TRBV28,TGTGCCAGCAGTTTAGTTCTGGGACAGGGGTCAGGCTACGAGCAGTACTTC,CASSLVLGQGSGYEQYF
TRBJ1-2,.,.,TRBV29-1,TGCAGCGTTGAAGGAGGTGGGGAAGGCTACACCTTC,CSVEGGGEGYTF
TRBJ1-1,.,.,TRBV18,TGTGCCAGCTCACCCCGAGGTGTGGGGGGGAACACTGAAGCTTTCTTT,CASSPRGVGGNTEAFF
TRBJ1-5,.,TRBD1,TRBV18,TGTGCCAGCTCACGGACAGGGGACAATCAGCCCCAGCATTTT,CASSRTGDNQPQHF
TRBJ2-1,.,.,TRBV7-9,TGTGCCAGCAGCGAACAGGGGACTAGTGGGCTAAATGAGCAGTTCTTC,CASSEQGTSGLNEQFF
TRBJ2-7,.,.,TRBV6-4,TGTGCCTCCCTCCTAAAACCCCCCGTCTACGAGCAGTACTTC,CASLLKPPVYEQYF
TRBJ1-1,few,TRBD1,TRBV2,TGTGCCAGCAGTTGGACAGGAACGAACACTGAAGCTTTCTTT,CASSWTGTNTEAFF
TRBJ2-5,.,TRBD1,TRBV2,TGTGCCAGCGGAAGGGACAGATCGAAAGAGACCCAGTACTTC,CASGRDRSKETQYF
TRBJ2-7,.,TRBD2,TRBV27,TGTGCCAGCAGTGAAGCGGGGGAGTACGAGCAGTACTTC,CASSEAGEYEQYF
TRBJ2-1,.,.,TRBV11-2,TGTGCCAGCAGCTTAGCGTCGGGACTCGGAGGGGGGTTTGAGCAGTTCTTC,CASSLASGLGGGFEQFF
TRBJ1-6,.,.,TRBV11-2,TGTGCCAGCAGCTTAGGGCAGGGGAATTCACCCCTCCACTTT,CASSLGQGNSPLHF
TRBJ2-5,.,.,TRBV18,TGTGCCAGCTCACCTCTTAAAGAGACCCAGTACTTC,CASSPLKETQYF
TRBJ1-1,.,.,TRBV28,TGTGCCAGCAGTTTTTGGACTGAAGCTTTCTTT,CASSFWTEAFF
TRBJ1-1,.,TRBD1,TRBV5-1,TGCGCCAGCCGACTCCGGGACAGGGCAACGGGGACTGAAGCTTTCTTT,CASRLRDRATGTEAFF
TRBJ1-4,.,.,TRBV29-1,TGCAGCGGGACGGATAATGAAAAACTGTTTTTT,CSGTDNEKLFF
TRBJ1-1,.,.,TRBV19,TGTGCCAGTATAGGGTTTAGTGAAGCTTTCTTT,CASIGFSEAFF
TRBJ2-3,.,.,TRBV18,TGTGCCAGCTCACCACCGGGGTTTACAGATACGCAGTATTTT,CASSPPGFTDTQYF